A selection of T cell receptor beta chains follows, all from one sample in a study of cytomegalovirus exposure and HLA in healthy donors. TCRdb keeps only in-frame clones here, not all; method: immunoSEQ multiplex PCR. The profile shows about 100,000 clones, approximately 77% of them singletons. The sample comprised PBMCs. The receptors shown here come from a male donor in good health and CMV-seropositive. Both conserved end residues are part of each CDR3. Each record gives: clone size, V gene, J gene, D gene, CDR3 DNA, CDR3 protein. A D gene is named only where the DNA matches it firmly. Size tells how often a clone was seen (once, few, many) or the class of an expanded clone, and some rows leave it out.

>.|TRBV6-6|TRBJ1-5|TRBD1
TGTGCCAGCAGTAAATCCGGGACAGGGGTTCAGCCCCAGCATTTT
CASSKSGTGVQPQHF
>.|TRBV11-2|TRBJ2-3|.
TGTGCCAGCAGCTTAGTAGTCACAGATACGCAGTATTTT
CASSLVVTDTQYF
>.|TRBV25-1|TRBJ2-7|.
TGTGCCAGCTCGAGTGCGAACCTTCCCTACGAGCAGTACTTC
CASSSANLPYEQYF
>.|TRBV7-2|TRBJ2-7|.
TGTGCCAGCAGCTACCTAGGCACGGGCTACGAGCAGTACTTC
CASSYLGTGYEQYF
>.|TRBV6-1|TRBJ1-2|.
TGTGCCAGCAGTGAAGTCGGGGGAGGATACCGAGACTATGGCTACACCTTC
CASSEVGGGYRDYGYTF
>.|TRBV30|TRBJ1-5|TRBD1
TGTGCCTGGACAGGGGGCGGCAATCAGCCCCAGCATTTT
CAWTGGGNQPQHF
>few|TRBV7-2|TRBJ2-5|TRBD2
TGTGCCAGCAGCTTTACGGCGTCTAGCGGGGAGACCCAGTACTTC
CASSFTASSGETQYF
>.|TRBV4-3|TRBJ2-1|.
TGCGCCAGCAGCCAAGGCGGGGGCTTTACCTACAATGAGCAGTTCTTC
CASSQGGGFTYNEQFF
>.|TRBV11-2|TRBJ2-3|.
TGTGCCAGCAGCTATCTGACGGGGAGAGATACGCAGTATTTT
CASSYLTGRDTQYF
>.|TRBV29-1|TRBJ1-4|TRBD1
TGCAGCACTTCCTCCGGGACAGAGGAAAAACTGTTTTTT
CSTSSGTEEKLFF
>once|TRBV5-1|TRBJ1-6|TRBD1
TGCGCCAGCAGCTTGGCCCGCCAGACAGGGGTTAATTCACCCCTCCACTTT
CASSLARQTGVNSPLHF
>once|TRBV6-5|TRBJ1-2|TRBD1
TGTGCCAGCAGTTACTCGGGACAGGGGGGGTATGGCTACACCTTC
CASSYSGQGGYGYTF
>.|TRBV11-2|TRBJ2-5|.
TGTGCCAGCAGCTTAGAAAGCCATCACCAAGAGACCCAGTACTTC
CASSLESHHQETQYF
>.|TRBV18|TRBJ1-2|.
TGTGCCAGCACTTCCGACAGGCTCTATGGCTACACCTTC
CASTSDRLYGYTF
>few|TRBV2|TRBJ2-3|TRBD2
TGTGCCAGCAGGGGGGGTCGGGGGGACACAGATACGCAGTATTTT
CASRGGRGDTDTQYF
>.|TRBV5-6|TRBJ2-7|TRBD1
TGTGCCAGCAGCTCAAGGACAGGGTTGGGCAGGTACGAGCAGTACTTC
CASSSRTGLGRYEQYF
>.|TRBV28|TRBJ1-1|.
TGTGCCAGCAGTTTATCGGGCAGGGGAGCGAACACTGAAGCTTTCTTT
CASSLSGRGANTEAFF
>.|TRBV7-9|TRBJ2-2|.
TGTGCCAGCAATCGTGGAGGGGATGTTTGGGAGCTGTTTTTT
CASNRGGDVWELFF
>.|TRBV4-1|TRBJ1-2|TRBD1
TGCGCCAGCAGCCCTTCCACGGACAGGGGGTTAAACTATGGCTACACCTTC
CASSPSTDRGLNYGYTF
>.|TRBV10-1|TRBJ2-4|.
TGCGCCAGCAGTGAGTCAGGGGCGCGGAACATTCAGTACTTC
CASSESGARNIQYF
>once|TRBV5-1|TRBJ1-2|.
TGCGCCAGCAGCTTGTCGGGGGAGGTATATGGCTACACCTTC
CASSLSGEVYGYTF
>.|TRBV2|TRBJ2-1|TRBD1
TGTGCCAGCTCCATACAGGGGGTTGATGAGCAGTTCTTC
CASSIQGVDEQFF
>.|TRBV25-1|TRBJ2-7|.
TGTGCCAGCAGTGAATCGAGAAGTGTGCAGGGGCAATCCTACGAGCAGTACTTC
CASSESRSVQGQSYEQYF
>once|TRBV4-2|TRBJ1-6|.
TGTGCCAGCAGCCAAGATAACAGAAATAATTCACCCCTCCACTTT
CASSQDNRNNSPLHF
>.|TRBV11-3|TRBJ2-7|TRBD1
TGTGCCAGCAGCCCCGCGTGGGGGACAGGGCCCCTGGTCTCCTACGAGCAGTACTTC
CASSPAWGTGPLVSYEQYF
>.|TRBV4-3|TRBJ1-2|.
TGCGCCAGCAGCCAAGATGTAACAGGTGCTAACTATGGCTACACCTTC
CASSQDVTGANYGYTF
>.|TRBV5-1|TRBJ1-2|.
TGCGCCAGCAGCTCCGGGGGAGGAGATGGCTACACCTTC
CASSSGGGDGYTF
>.|TRBV29-1|TRBJ2-3|TRBD2
TGCAGCGTTGCCCTACTAGCGGTTAGCACAGATACGCAGTATTTT
CSVALLAVSTDTQYF
>.|TRBV11-2|TRBJ1-2|TRBD1
TGTGCCAGCAGTCATTACCGGGACAGGGGCTATGGCTACACCTTC
CASSHYRDRGYGYTF
>.|TRBV27|TRBJ1-4|TRBD1
TGTGCCAGCAGCCGTAAAGGCCTCCCGGGACAGGGGGCTGAAAAACTGTTTTTT
CASSRKGLPGQGAEKLFF
>.|TRBV6-5|TRBJ1-2|TRBD1
TGTGCCAGCAGTTTGACAGGGTTCGGCTATGGCTACACCTTC
CASSLTGFGYGYTF
>.|TRBV5-4|TRBJ2-3|TRBD1
TGTGCCAGCAGGCGGCAGGGGGAAACAGATACGCAGTATTTT
CASRRQGETDTQYF
>.|TRBV11-3|TRBJ1-1|.
TGTGCCAGCAGCTTAGTCGGACAGACTGAAGCTTTCTTT
CASSLVGQTEAFF
>.|TRBV4-1|TRBJ1-2|TRBD1
TGCGCCAGCAGCCAAGATCGAGGACAGGGGAGGGAGTGGAATGGCTACACCTTC
CASSQDRGQGREWNGYTF
>.|TRBV15|TRBJ2-7|.
TGTGCCACCAGCAGAGACTCGGGCGGCTCGGGAGAGCAGTACTTC
CATSRDSGGSGEQYF
>few|TRBV9|TRBJ2-5|TRBD2
TGTGCCAGCAGCGTAGGTGGGGGGGGGTTTGAGACCCAGTACTTC
CASSVGGGGFETQYF
>.|TRBV5-1|TRBJ2-6|.
TGCGCCAGCAGCTCTGGAGGGGAACTTAGGGCCAACGTCCTGACTTTC
CASSSGGELRANVLTF
>.|TRBV11-3|TRBJ2-3|.
TGTGCCAGCAGCTTAGTCTCTATCACAGATACGCAGTATTTT
CASSLVSITDTQYF
>.|TRBV6-1|TRBJ1-3|.
TGTGCCAGCAGTGGTCAACAAAACTCTGGAAACACCATATATTTT
CASSGQQNSGNTIYF
>.|TRBV6-6|TRBJ2-5|.
TGTGCCAGCAGTTACTCGCGGGGAAACCAAGAGACCCAGTACTTC
CASSYSRGNQETQYF
>.|TRBV4-2|TRBJ1-2|TRBD1
TGTGCCAGCAGCCAAGGGGACAGGGAAGACTATGGCTACACCTTC
CASSQGDREDYGYTF
>.|TRBV2|TRBJ1-2|TRBD1
TGTGCCAGCAGTGCGGGACAGGGAGTCTATGGCTACACCTTC
CASSAGQGVYGYTF
>.|TRBV28|TRBJ1-3|.
TGTGCCAGCAGTTCTCCGGCGGAAACAGGGACCGGAAACACCATATATTTT
CASSSPAETGTGNTIYF
>.|TRBV18|TRBJ1-6|TRBD1
TGTGCCAGCTCTCCCGGGACAGGGGGCAATTCACCCCTCCACTTT
CASSPGTGGNSPLHF